The rows below give T cell receptor beta chains drawn from one sample of a study of blood T cell repertoires in COVID-19. Some clones are missing from TCRdb's copy, which holds only in-frame ones; the method was immunoSEQ multiplex PCR. Among about 480,000 clones, around 85% were seen once, and the ten largest hold approximately 8%. The sequenced sample was PBMCs or T cells enriched from blood (not recorded which). The origin of the receptors is a woman aged 60-75 years who had recovered from COVID-19. The CDR3 runs from the conserved cysteine through the conserved F or W. A D gene is named only where the DNA matches it firmly. Clone size is given for some rows only: seen once, a few or many times, or a class if the clone is expanded.

>.|TRBV3-1/TRBV3-2|TRBJ2-1|.
TGTGCCAGCAGCCCAGGGGCGGGTGAGCAGTTCTTC
CASSPGAGEQFF
>TRBD1|TRBV6-1|TRBJ1-2|.
TGTGCCAGCAGTGAAGGGTGGTGGGACAGGGAGGGCTACACCTTC
CASSEGWWDREGYTF
>.|TRBV13|TRBJ2-2|.
TGTGCCAGCAGCTCCTTGGCCGGGGTAAACACCGGGGAGCTGTTTTTT
CASSSLAGVNTGELFF
>.|TRBV10-3|TRBJ1-1|.
TGTGCCATCACCCCGGGGGGGATGAACACTGAAGCTTTCTTT
CAITPGGMNTEAFF
>TRBD1|TRBV19|TRBJ1-4|.
TGTGCCAGTAGTATACAGGGGACAGGGGGCAAACTGTTTTTT
CASSIQGTGGKLFF
>TRBD1|TRBV3-1/TRBV3-2|TRBJ1-1|.
TGTGCCAGCAGCCCCTACGGACAGGGCAAGAGGAACACTGAAGCTTTCTTT
CASSPYGQGKRNTEAFF
>.|TRBV5-1|TRBJ2-1|once
TGCGCCAGCAGCTTGGAAGCAGCCCGAGGGCAGTTCTTC
CASSLEAARGQFF
>.|TRBV5-4|TRBJ2-1|.
TGTGCCAGCAGCCCCTCCGGGTCCAGCTCCTACAATGAGCAGTTCTTC
CASSPSGSSSYNEQFF
>TRBD1|TRBV2|TRBJ2-2|.
TGTGCCAGCAGGAAACAGGGGGCTGGCGGGGAGCTGTTTTTT
CASRKQGAGGELFF
>.|TRBV27|TRBJ1-6|.
TGTGCCAGCATGAGGGGGGGATATGCCTATAATTCACCCCTCCACTTT
CASMRGGYAYNSPLHF
>.|TRBV12-3/TRBV12-4|TRBJ1-2|few
TGTGCCAGCAGAAAGAGGGACTATGGCTACACCTTC
CASRKRDYGYTF
>TRBD1|TRBV24-1|TRBJ1-4|.
TGTGCCACCAGTGACCCCGGGACAGGGGGCGAAAAACTGTTTTTT
CATSDPGTGGEKLFF
>.|TRBV6-1|TRBJ1-6|many
TGTGCCAGCAGTGGGTCGCGGAGCTCCTATAATTCACCCCTCCACTTT
CASSGSRSSYNSPLHF
>.|TRBV10-3|TRBJ1-5|.
TGTGCCATTCAAGGACAGTTAGGGCAGCCCCAGCATTTT
CAIQGQLGQPQHF
>TRBD1|TRBV2|TRBJ2-5|.
TGTGCCAGCAGTCCGGACAGGGGCCAAGAGACCCAGTACTTC
CASSPDRGQETQYF
>.|TRBV27|TRBJ1-3|few
TGTGCCAGCAGTTTCAATCATACTCGTCCTGGAAACACCATATATTTT
CASSFNHTRPGNTIYF
>TRBD1|TRBV2|TRBJ2-3|.
TGTGCCAGCCACAGGGGAAGTAGCACAGATACGCAGTATTTT
CASHRGSSTDTQYF
>.|TRBV5-6|TRBJ1-4|.
TGTGCCAGCAGCTCAATACAGGGTTCGGCTAATGAAAAACTGTTTTTT
CASSSIQGSANEKLFF
>TRBD1|TRBV29-1|TRBJ2-2|.
TGCAGCGTTGCGCGGGTGACAGGGTGGTCGTGGGGCGGGGAGCTGTTTTTT
CSVARVTGWSWGGELFF
>.|TRBV5-1|TRBJ2-2|.
TGCGCCAGCAGCTTGCAGGGAACCACCGGGGAGCTGTTTTTT
CASSLQGTTGELFF
>TRBD1|TRBV5-1|TRBJ1-2|.
TGCGCCAGCAGCTTGAAGACAGGGGGAAATAACTATGGCTACACCTTC
CASSLKTGGNNYGYTF
>.|TRBV6-5|TRBJ2-2|.
TGTGCCAGCAGTTACGGTTTTTCGGGGGCCGGGGAGCTGTTTTTT
CASSYGFSGAGELFF
>.|TRBV7-2|TRBJ2-4|.
TGTGCCAGCAGCTCCCGGGGGTTCAGGAACATTCAGTACTTC
CASSSRGFRNIQYF
>.|TRBV6-5|TRBJ1-6|.
TGTGCCAGCACGGGTTACGACAGCAATAATTCACCCCTCCACTTT
CASTGYDSNNSPLHF
>TRBD1|TRBV3-1/TRBV3-2|TRBJ1-2|.
TGTGCCAGCAGCCAATCGGACAGGGTAGTCTATGGCTACACCTTC
CASSQSDRVVYGYTF
>.|TRBV4-1|TRBJ2-1|.
TGCGCCAGCAGCCAAGACGAGACCACGGGGGGCGAGCAGTTCTTC
CASSQDETTGGEQFF